This record looks at one T cell receptor beta chain sequence and its context. Its antigen is undetermined. The sample belongs to a study of cytomegalovirus exposure and HLA in healthy donors. Study-wide background: There were some 120 million unique TCR beta sequences, drawn from approximately 180 million T cells, in an earlier analysis.

Study-level findings and limits: Rarity characterized most TCR sequences, yet some public TCRs appeared in many donors.

The PCR employed 60 Vbeta primers together with 13 Jbeta primers. Profiling relied on immunoSEQ multiplex PCR, and the TCRdb table lists in-frame clones only, not all of them. This sample carries about 190,000 clones, approximately 79% of them seen once, and the ten largest clones take around 1.6%. The sample was PBMCs. The sequence derives from a woman under 30 in good health and CMV-seronegative.

DNA for the CDR3: TGTGCCATCGCGCCACAGGGTTTAGATCAGCCCCAGCATTTT. It specifies CAIAPQGLDQPQHF. The chain has TRBV10-3 and TRBJ1-5; a weak D match, TRBD1 (6 bases). The CDR3 consists of 14 residues. Trimming removed 8 bases from V and 5 bases from J, with 16 bases in between. The germline gives CDR1 ENHRY, CDR2 SYGVKD.